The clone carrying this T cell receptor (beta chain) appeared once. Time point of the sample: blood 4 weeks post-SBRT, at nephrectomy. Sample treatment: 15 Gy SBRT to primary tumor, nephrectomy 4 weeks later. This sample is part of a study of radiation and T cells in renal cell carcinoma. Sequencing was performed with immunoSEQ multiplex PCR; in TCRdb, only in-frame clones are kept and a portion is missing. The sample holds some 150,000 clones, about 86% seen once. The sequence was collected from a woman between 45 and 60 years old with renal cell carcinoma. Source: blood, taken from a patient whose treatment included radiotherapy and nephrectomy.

The DNA for the CDR3 is TGTGCCAGCAGCGACGACAGGGAAGGGAACACCATATATTTT. Its translation: CASSDDREGNTIYF. This chain joins TRBV2 and TRBJ1-3; TRBD1 matches at 7 bases. Germline V CDR1 and CDR2: SNHLY, FYNNEI. V was clipped by 6 bases and J by 7 bases; unmatched bases: 9. The CDR3 is 14 residues long.